Listed below are T cell receptor beta chains from one sample, sequenced in a study of human T cells and chemical hapten exposure. TCRdb ran MiXCR on the RACE reads and lists one entry per CDR3 protein. Among 90,000 to 110,000 distinct CDR3 sequences, 9% to 9.5% were seen once, and the ten largest hold approximately 2.8%. This material consisted of whole blood, taken in connection with sensitization to the hapten diphenylcyclopropenone (DPC). These receptors all come from a woman in her thirties or forties with alopecia areata. Some clones in this sample may be carry-over from other donors' samples. Each CDR3 is given with its conserved first and last residue. D genes are given only for firm matches. A clone size is listed for some rows: how often the clone was seen (once, few, many), or a class if it is expanded.

V: TRBV7-6
D: .
size: many
length: 16
CDR3: CASSLGWAGEGNEQFF

V: TRBV7-2
D: TRBD2
size: few
length: 16
CDR3: CASSLVSGGSKETQYF

V: TRBV6-2/TRBV6-3
D: .
size: .
length: 12
CDR3: CASSLEMRPQHF

V: TRBV7-3
D: TRBD2
size: few
length: 15
CDR3: CASSPTSGPPYEQYF

V: TRBV29-1
D: TRBD1
size: many
length: 12
CDR3: CSVGQGVYEQYF

V: TRBV29-1
D: .
size: few
length: 13
CDR3: CSVGGVGNTEAFF

V: TRBV5-1
D: TRBD2
size: few
length: 19
CDR3: CASSPIPGLAGGKQETQYF

V: TRBV5-1
D: .
size: .
length: 15
CDR3: CASSLDAGLEETQYF

V: TRBV1
D: .
size: few
length: 15
CDR3: CTSSQTPQGDNEQFF

V: TRBV7-2
D: .
size: few
length: 14
CDR3: CASSLDSLQETQYF

V: TRBV11-2
D: .
size: many
length: 16
CDR3: CASSPLVGFSSYEQYF

V: TRBV6-1
D: TRBD1
size: many
length: 15
CDR3: CGTGGGSAGNYGYTF

V: TRBV12-3/TRBV12-4
D: .
size: .
length: 12
CDR3: CATSDQGGEQFF

V: TRBV4-1
D: .
size: many
length: 15
CDR3: CASQVQNPSTDTQYF

V: TRBV4-1
D: .
size: many
length: 15
CDR3: CASSPGYRDTGELFF

V: TRBV7-9
D: TRBD1
size: many
length: 15
CDR3: CASSRGTGGDSPLHF

V: TRBV7-9
D: TRBD1
size: many
length: 16
CDR3: CASSVGTGGRNTEAFF

V: TRBV20-1
D: .
size: .
length: 16
CDR3: CSARGPWRGPWNEQFF

V: TRBV3-1
D: TRBD1
size: many
length: 17
CDR3: CASGPGQGASRGTEAFF

V: TRBV6-2/TRBV6-3
D: .
size: few
length: 15
CDR3: CASKGSGRILYGYTF

V: TRBV7-2
D: TRBD2
size: many
length: 18
CDR3: CASSLDGLAGTSTDTQYF

V: TRBV27
D: TRBD1
size: .
length: 14
CDR3: CASIRTTGGRKQYF

V: TRBV11-2
D: .
size: many
length: 17
CDR3: CASSPGIFGLAEETQYF

V: TRBV6-6
D: .
size: few
length: 12
CDR3: CASSQLTDTQYF

V: TRBV28
D: TRBD2
size: many
length: 14
CDR3: CASRESGGADTQYF

V: TRBV24-1
D: TRBD1
size: .
length: 17
CDR3: CATTGGQGSTNTGELFF

V: TRBV7-2
D: TRBD2
size: .
length: 12
CDR3: CASSVAGGTQYF